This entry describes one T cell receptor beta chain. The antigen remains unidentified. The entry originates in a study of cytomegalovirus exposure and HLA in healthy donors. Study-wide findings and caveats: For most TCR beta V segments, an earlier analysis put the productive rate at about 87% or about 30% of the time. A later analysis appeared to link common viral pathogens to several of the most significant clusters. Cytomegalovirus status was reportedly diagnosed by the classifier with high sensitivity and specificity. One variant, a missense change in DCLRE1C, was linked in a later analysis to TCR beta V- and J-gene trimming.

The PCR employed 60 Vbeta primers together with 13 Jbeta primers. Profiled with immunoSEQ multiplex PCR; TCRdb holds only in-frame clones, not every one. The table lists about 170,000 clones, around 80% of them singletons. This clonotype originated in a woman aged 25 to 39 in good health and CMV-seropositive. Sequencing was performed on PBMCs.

The CDR3: CASSSPWQYNNEQFF. The CDR3 coding sequence is TGTGCCAGCAGTTCCCCATGGCAGTATAACAATGAGCAGTTCTTC. J is TRBJ2-1 and V is TRBV6-5; D not resolved. V dropped 4 bases and J dropped 5 bases, with 15 bases sitting between them. The germline V gene encodes CDR1 MNHEY and CDR2 SVGAGI. The CDR3 runs 15 residues.